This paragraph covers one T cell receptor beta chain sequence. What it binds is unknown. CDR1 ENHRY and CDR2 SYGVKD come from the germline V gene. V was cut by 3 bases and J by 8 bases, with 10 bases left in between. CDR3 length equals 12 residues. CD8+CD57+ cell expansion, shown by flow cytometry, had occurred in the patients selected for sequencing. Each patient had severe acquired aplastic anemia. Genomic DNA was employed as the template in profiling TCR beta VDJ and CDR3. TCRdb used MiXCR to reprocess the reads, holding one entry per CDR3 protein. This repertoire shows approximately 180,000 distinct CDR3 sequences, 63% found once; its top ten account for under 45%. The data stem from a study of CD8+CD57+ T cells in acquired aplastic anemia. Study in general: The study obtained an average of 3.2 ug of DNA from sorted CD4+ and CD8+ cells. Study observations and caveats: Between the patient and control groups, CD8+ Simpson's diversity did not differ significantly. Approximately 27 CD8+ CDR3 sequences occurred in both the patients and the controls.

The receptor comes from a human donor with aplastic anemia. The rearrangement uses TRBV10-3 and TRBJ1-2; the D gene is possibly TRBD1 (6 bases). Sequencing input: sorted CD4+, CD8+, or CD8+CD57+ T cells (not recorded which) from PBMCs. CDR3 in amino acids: CAISEGGEGYTF. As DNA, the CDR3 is TGTGCCATCAGTGAAGGGGGGGAAGGCTACACCTTC.